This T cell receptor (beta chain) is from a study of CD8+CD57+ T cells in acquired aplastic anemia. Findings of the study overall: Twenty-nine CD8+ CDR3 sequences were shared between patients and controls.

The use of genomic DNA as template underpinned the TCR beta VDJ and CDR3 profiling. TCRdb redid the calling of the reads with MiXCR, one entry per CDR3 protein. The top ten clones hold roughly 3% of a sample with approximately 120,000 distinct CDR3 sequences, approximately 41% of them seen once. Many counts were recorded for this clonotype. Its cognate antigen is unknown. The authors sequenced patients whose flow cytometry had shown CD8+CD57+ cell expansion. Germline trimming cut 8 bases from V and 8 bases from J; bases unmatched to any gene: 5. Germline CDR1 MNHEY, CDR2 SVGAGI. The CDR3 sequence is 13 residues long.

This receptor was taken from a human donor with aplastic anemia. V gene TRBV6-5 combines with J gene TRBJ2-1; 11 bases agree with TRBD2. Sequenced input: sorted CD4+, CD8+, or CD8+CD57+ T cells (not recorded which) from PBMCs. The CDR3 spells CASRLAGGDEQFF. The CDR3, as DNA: TGTGCCAGCCGGCTAGCGGGGGGCGATGAGCAGTTCTTC.